This T cell receptor beta chain was sequenced in a study of T cell responses to AZD1222 COVID-19 vaccine (dated by TCRdb to the early 2020s). Background for the entire study: AZD1222 recipients given second doses at about 4 weeks or at about 12 weeks were pooled, since spike-specific TCR depth and breadth were not found to differ between the two schedules. Enrollment into the trials was organized by age into subgroups of 18-55, 56-69 and 70-plus years, and those subgroups contained approximately 150, 30 and 60 TCR-sequenced participants, respectively. A total of just over 230 trial participants underwent TCR sequencing, of whom more than 200 had received two doses of AZD1222 and 26 had received two doses of the MenACWY control vaccine. Study-level results and caveats: CD4 TCRs associated with the vaccine covered the entire spike protein, and the dominant responses were in regions 160-218 and 743-854. Nearly half of unique spike-specific TCRs reportedly recognized epitopes outside regions mutated in the B.1.351 and B.1.1.7 variants. Spike-specific TCR breadth and depth rose significantly after two AZD1222 doses compared with day 0 and with MenACWY recipients. Participants were mostly white British and included more females than males, and it was suggested by the authors that clonal diversity may have been underestimated. Only a handful of AZD1222 recipients were SARS-CoV-2 seropositive at baseline, limiting conclusions about previously exposed vaccinees. The 56-69-year group was small, and its depth increase did not reach significance, likely because of low power. Because no day 14 peak-response samples were available, repertoires were characterized only after the peak T cell response.

The label giving this sample's time point can be read as: baseline before first vaccination. Vaccinee samples came from UK trials COV001 and COV002, including a single-blind randomized controlled phase 2/3 trial of AZD1222 (ChAdOx1 nCoV-19) in healthy adults. For TCRbeta chain sequencing, PBMC samples were collected from trial participants at day 0 and at day 28 after the second dose. The CDR3 regions of human TCRbeta chains were analyzed by immunosequencing. In the authors' own workflow: Repertoire TCRs were checked for matches against a reference library of SARS-CoV-2-specific TCRs that had been generated using the MIRA antigen-specificity platform. Breadth was defined as the fraction of unique TCRs that were SARS-CoV-2-associated, and depth was defined as the fraction of total T cells that were SARS-CoV-2-associated. Using the MIRA data, each spike-specific TCR was assigned both to the spike region to which the TCR was reactive and to a CD4 or CD8 class. Log10-transformed breadth and depth values were compared by one-way ANOVA with Sidak's multiple comparisons tests. The clones in this table, taken by TCRdb from immuneACCESS, are in-frame only. Not every clone is retained; where verified, under half of the shortfall comes from an unresolved V gene, and the cause of the rest is unknown. V and J calls and clone size are copied from that table; D and trimming were computed from the DNA. For this sample the table gives roughly 180,000 clones, of which around nine tenths were detected only once. Roughly 3.1% of the sample is held by the ten biggest clonotypes.

This clone was picked up one time. The clone's antigen remains unknown. No base quality information exists; no much larger clone differs at one position. Trimming costs V 5 bases and J 0 bases, and their ends lie 11 bases apart. Spanning cysteine to phenylalanine, the CDR3 consists of 14 amino acids. Only CDR3 DNA is held: 42 bases, read in frame from base 1. CDR1 is given as SEHNR and CDR2 as FQNEAQ, both from the germline V gene (reference sequence). Recombination linked TRBV7-9 to TRBJ2-7, and TRBD1 may be the D gene, going by 6 matching bases. The receptor's source is an adult in good health. The sequences come from peripheral blood, collected on day 0 of AZD1222 vaccination. The DNA is TGTGCCAGCAGCCGGGACATAGCCTCCTACGAGCAGTACTTC. Its translation reads: CASSRDIASYEQYF.